A single T cell receptor beta chain is shown here with its context. Profiling relied on immunoSEQ multiplex PCR, and the TCRdb table lists in-frame clones only, not all of them. The sample contains 150,000 or so clones, 70% to 85% of which appear only once. The data were taken from a study of blood T cell repertoires in COVID-19. Across the study: PBMCs, B-cell-depleted T cells, or T cells were the source of the cDNA or gDNA that made up the material.

The CDR3 spans 17 residues. From germline, CDR1 is SSHAT and CDR2 FNYEAQ (reference sequence). Trimming shortened V by 5 bases and J by 1 base, and 17 bases separated the two germline ends. The sample comprised peripheral blood. V gene TRBV7-7 combines with J gene TRBJ2-2; no firm D call. This receptor was obtained from a woman aged 50 to 65 with acute or convalescent COVID-19. CDR3: CASSPVETVGNTGELFF. CDR3 bases: TGTGCCAGCAGCCCCGTGGAGACCGTGGGGAACACCGGGGAGCTGTTTTTT.